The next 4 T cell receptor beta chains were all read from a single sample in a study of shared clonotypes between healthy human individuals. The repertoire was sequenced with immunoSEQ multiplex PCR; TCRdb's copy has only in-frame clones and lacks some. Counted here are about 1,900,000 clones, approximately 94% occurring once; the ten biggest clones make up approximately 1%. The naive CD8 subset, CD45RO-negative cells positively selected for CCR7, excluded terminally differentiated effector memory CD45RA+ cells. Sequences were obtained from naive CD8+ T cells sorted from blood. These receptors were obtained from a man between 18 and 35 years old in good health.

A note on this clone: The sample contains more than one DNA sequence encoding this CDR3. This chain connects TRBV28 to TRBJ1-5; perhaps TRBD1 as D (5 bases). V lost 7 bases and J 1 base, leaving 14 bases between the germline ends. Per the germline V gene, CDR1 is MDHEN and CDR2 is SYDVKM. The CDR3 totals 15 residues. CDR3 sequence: CASNEQGLSNQPQHF. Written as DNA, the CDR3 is TGTGCCAGCAACGAGCAGGGCCTGAGCAATCAGCCCCAGCATTTT.

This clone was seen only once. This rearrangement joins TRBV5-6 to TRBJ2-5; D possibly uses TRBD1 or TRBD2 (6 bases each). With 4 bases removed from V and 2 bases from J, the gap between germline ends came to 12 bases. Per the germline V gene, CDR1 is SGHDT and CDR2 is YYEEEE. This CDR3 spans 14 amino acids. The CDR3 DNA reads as TGTGCCAGCAGCCCGCGGGACAAGCAAGAGACCCAGTACTTC. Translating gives CASSPRDKQETQYF.

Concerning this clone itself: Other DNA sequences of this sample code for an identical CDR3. As DNA, the CDR3 is TGTGCCTGGAGTGTAACTGGTGAAAAACTGTTTTTT. Its protein is CAWSVTGEKLFF. This rearrangement joins TRBV30 to TRBJ1-4; D unclear. Trimming stripped 0 bases from V and 7 bases from J, with 6 bases between. Germline CDR1 reads GTSNPN; CDR2 reads SVGIG (reference sequence). The CDR3 runs to 12 residues.

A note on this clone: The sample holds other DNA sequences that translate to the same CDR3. CDR3 sequence (DNA): TGCGCCAGCAGCTTACAGGGAACTGAAGCTTTCTTT. It translates to CASSLQGTEAFF. This rearrangement joins TRBV5-1 to TRBJ1-1; maybe TRBD1 (6 bases). CDR3 size: 12 residues. Per the germline V gene, CDR1 is SGHRS and CDR2 is YFSETQ. Trimming took off 2 bases at V and 5 bases at J, with 7 bases between the two ends.